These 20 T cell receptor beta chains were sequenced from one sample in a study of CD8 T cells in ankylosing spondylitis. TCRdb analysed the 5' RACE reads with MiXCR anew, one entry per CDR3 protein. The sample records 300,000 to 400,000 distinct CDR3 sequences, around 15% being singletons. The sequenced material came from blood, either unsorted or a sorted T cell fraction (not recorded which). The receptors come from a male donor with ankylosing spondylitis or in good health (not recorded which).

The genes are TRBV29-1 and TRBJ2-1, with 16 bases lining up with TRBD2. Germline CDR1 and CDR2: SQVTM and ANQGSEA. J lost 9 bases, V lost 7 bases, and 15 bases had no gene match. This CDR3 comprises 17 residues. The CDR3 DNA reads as TGCAGCGCCTCGCGCGGGACTAGCGGGAGGGCTGTCGGTGAGCAGTTCTTC. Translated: CSASRGTSGRAVGEQFF.

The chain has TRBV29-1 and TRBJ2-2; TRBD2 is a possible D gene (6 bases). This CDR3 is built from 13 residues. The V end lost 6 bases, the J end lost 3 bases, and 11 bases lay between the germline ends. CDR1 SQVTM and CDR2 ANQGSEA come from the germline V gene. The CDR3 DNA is TGCAGCGTGGCGGGGCTGTACACCGGGGAGCTGTTTTTT. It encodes CSVAGLYTGELFF.

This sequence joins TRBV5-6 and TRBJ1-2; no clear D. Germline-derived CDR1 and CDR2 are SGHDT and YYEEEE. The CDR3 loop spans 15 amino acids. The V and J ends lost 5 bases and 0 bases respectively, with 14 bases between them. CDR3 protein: CASSLRTRSNYGYTF. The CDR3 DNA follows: TGTGCCAGCAGTTTGAGGACTCGTTCTAACTATGGCTACACCTTC.

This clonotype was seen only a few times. As DNA, the CDR3 is TGTGCCAGCAGCTTTACCCCTACTAGCGGGGAGACCCAGTACTTC. Protein sequence: CASSFTPTSGETQYF. The V gene is TRBV5-6, the J gene TRBJ2-5; 9 bases are shared with TRBD2. With 2 bases clipped from V and 5 bases from J, the junction kept 7 bases outside the gene matches. Per germline, CDR1 SGHDT and CDR2 YYEEEE. The length of the CDR3 is 15 residues.

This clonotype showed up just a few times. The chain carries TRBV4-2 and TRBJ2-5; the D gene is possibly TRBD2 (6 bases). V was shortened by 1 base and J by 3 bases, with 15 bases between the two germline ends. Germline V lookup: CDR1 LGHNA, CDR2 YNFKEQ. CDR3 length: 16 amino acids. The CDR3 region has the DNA TGTGCCAGCAGCCAAGTAGCAACTAGCAGAAAAGAGACCCAGTACTTC. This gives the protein CASSQVATSRKETQYF.

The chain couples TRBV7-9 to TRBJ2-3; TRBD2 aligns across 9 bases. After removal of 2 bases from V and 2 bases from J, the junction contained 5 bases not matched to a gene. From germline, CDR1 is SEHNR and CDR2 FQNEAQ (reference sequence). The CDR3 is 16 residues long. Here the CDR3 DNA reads TGTGCCAGCAGCTTAAAACGACTAGCGGACACAGATACGCAGTATTTT. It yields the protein CASSLKRLADTDTQYF.

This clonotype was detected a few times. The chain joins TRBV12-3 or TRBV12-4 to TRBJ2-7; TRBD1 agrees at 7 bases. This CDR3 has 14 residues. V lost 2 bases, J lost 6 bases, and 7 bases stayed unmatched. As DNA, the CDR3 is TGTGCCAGCAGTTTACTGACAGGGTCTAGCGAGCAGTACTTC. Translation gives CASSLLTGSSEQYF.

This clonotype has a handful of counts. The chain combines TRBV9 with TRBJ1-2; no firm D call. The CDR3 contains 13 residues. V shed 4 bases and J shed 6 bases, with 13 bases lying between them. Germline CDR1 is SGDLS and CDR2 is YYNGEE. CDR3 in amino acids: CASSPSVRNGYTF. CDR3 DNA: TGTGCCAGCAGCCCCTCCGTCCGCAATGGCTACACCTTC.

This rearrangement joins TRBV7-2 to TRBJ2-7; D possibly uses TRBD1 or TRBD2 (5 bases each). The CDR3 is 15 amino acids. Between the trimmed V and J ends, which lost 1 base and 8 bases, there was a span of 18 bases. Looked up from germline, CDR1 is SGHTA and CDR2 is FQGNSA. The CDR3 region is CASSLETGRNRQQYF. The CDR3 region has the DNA TGTGCCAGCAGCTTAGAGACGGGACGAAATCGCCAGCAGTACTTC.

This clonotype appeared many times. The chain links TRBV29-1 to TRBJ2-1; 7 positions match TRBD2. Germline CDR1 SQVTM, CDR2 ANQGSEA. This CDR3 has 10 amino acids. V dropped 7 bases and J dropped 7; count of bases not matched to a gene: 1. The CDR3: CSGGGNEQFF. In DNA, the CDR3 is TGCAGCGGGGGGGGAAATGAGCAGTTCTTC.

The DNA for the CDR3 is TGTGCCAGCACCGCCCAATGGACAGTTAATTCACCCCTCCACTTT. It is translated as CASTAQWTVNSPLHF. The V and J genes are TRBV2 and TRBJ1-6; D might be TRBD1 (6 bases). The length of the CDR3 is 15 residues. In germline, CDR1 is SNHLY, CDR2 FYNNEI. Trimming cost V 7 bases and J 6 bases, with 16 bases left between them.

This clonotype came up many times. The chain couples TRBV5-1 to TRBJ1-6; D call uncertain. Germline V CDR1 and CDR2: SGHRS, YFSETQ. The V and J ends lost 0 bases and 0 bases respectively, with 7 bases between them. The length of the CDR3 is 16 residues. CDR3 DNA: TGCGCCAGCAGCTTGGACCGGAGCTCCTATAATTCACCCCTCCACTTT. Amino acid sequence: CASSLDRSSYNSPLHF.

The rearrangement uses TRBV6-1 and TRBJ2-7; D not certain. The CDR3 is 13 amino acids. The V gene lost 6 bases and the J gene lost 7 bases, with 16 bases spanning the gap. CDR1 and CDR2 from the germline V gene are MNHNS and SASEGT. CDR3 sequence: CASSRTVAREQYF. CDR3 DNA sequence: TGTGCCAGCAGCCGGACGGTCGCTAGAGAGCAGTACTTC.

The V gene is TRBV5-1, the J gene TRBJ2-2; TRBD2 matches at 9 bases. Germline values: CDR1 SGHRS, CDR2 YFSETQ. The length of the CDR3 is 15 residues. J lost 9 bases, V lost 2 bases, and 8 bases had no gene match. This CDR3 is CASSFLAGAIRELFF. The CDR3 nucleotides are TGCGCCAGCAGCTTCTTAGCGGGGGCAATCCGGGAGCTGTTTTTT. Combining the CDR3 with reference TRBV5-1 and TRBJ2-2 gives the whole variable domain KAGVTQTPRYLIKTRGQQVTLSCSPISGHRSVSWYQQTPGQGLQFLFEYFSETQRNKGNFPGRFSGRQFSNSRSEMNVSTLELGDSALYLCASSFLAGAIRELFFGEGSRLTVL.

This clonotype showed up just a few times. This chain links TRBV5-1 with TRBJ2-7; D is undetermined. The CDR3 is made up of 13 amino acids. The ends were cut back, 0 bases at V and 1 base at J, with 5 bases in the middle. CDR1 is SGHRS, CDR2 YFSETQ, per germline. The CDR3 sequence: CASSLGWSYEQYF. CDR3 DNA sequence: TGCGCCAGCAGCTTGGGTTGGTCCTACGAGCAGTACTTC.

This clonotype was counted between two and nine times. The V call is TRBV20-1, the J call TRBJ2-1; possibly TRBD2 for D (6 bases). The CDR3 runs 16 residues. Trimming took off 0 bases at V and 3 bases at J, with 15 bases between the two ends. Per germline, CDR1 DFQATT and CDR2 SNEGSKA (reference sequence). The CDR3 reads CSARDLKGGLYNEQFF. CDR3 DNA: TGCAGTGCTAGAGATTTGAAGGGAGGCCTCTACAATGAGCAGTTCTTC.

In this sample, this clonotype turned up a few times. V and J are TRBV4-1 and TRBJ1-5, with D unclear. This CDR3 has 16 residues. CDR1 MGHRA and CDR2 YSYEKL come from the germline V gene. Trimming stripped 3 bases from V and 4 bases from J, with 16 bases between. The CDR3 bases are TGCGCCAGCAGCCACCCAAGGACGGAAGCTAATCAGCCCCAGCATTTT. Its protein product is CASSHPRTEANQPQHF.

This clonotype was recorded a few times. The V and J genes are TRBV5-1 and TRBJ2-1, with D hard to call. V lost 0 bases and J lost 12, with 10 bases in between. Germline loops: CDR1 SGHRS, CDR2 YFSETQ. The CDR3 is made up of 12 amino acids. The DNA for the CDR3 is TGCGCCAGCAGCTTGGGGGCTAGAGTGCAGTTCTTC. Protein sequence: CASSLGARVQFF.

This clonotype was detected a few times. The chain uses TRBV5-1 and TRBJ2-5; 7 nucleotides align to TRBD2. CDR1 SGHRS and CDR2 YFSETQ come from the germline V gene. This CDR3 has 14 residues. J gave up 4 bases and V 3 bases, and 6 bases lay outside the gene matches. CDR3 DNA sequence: TGCGCCAGCAGCTCCCCCGGGGGGAGAGAGACCCAGTACTTC. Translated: CASSSPGGRETQYF. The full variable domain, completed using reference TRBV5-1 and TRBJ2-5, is KAGVTQTPRYLIKTRGQQVTLSCSPISGHRSVSWYQQTPGQGLQFLFEYFSETQRNKGNFPGRFSGRQFSNSRSEMNVSTLELGDSALYLCASSSPGGRETQYFGPGTRLLVL.

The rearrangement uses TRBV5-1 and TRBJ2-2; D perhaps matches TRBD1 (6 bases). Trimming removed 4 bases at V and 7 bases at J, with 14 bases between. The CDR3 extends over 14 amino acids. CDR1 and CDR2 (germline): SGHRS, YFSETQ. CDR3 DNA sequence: TGCGCCAGCAGCCTAGGACAGTGGGGCGGGGAGCTGTTTTTT. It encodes CASSLGQWGGELFF.